This TCR beta chain derives from a study of cytomegalovirus exposure and HLA in healthy donors. The overall study: Per a later analysis, the roughly 680 first-cohort and some 110 validation repertoires shared one platform. Findings and caveats of the study: TCR beta chains numbering more than 150 were designated cytomegalovirus-associated. Both high specificity and high sensitivity reportedly marked the classifier's diagnosis of cytomegalovirus status.

Produced via immunoSEQ multiplex PCR; TCRdb's table is partial and in-frame only. The table records some 170,000 clones, approximately 96% of them present only once. Separate from the roughly 670-subject first cohort, the roughly 120-subject validation cohort was the one that the donors belonged to. V was shortened by 1 base and J by 12 bases, with 18 bases between the two germline ends. Germline V gene sequence: CDR1 SQVTM, CDR2 ANQGSEA. This CDR3 contains 13 residues. Turning to this clone: What it recognizes is unknown.

The chain recombines TRBV29-1 with TRBJ2-5; D possibly corresponds to TRBD2 (5 bases). The sequencing input was PBMCs. The clonotype comes from a woman aged 18 to 35 in good health and CMV-seronegative. CDR3 nucleotides: TGCAGCGTTGAAGCGGCAGCGGTTGGTTCAAAGTACTTC. This sequence encodes CSVEAAAVGSKYF.